This T cell receptor beta chain came from a study of blood T cell repertoires in COVID-19. For the study at large: Acute-phase and convalescent COVID-19 samples originated in the United States, Italy and Spain.

The CDR3 is made up of 13 amino acids. Trimming took 7 bases from V and 1 from J, leaving 13 bases between them. Germline V gene sequence: CDR1 SQVTM, CDR2 ANQGSEA. As handled by the study authors: Estimated nucleated cell counts came from reference gene primer amplification. TCRdb's table, derived via immunoSEQ multiplex PCR, lists solely in-frame clones and lacks some. D and trimming come from the DNA, and the V and J calls and clone size come from that table. The repertoire holds approximately 69,000 clones, over 80% seen once, with 1.8% in the top ten. The rearrangement links TRBV29-1 to TRBJ1-1, with D hard to call. The sequencing input was peripheral blood. The TCR sequence derives from a woman aged 60-70 years with acute or convalescent COVID-19. The CDR3 is CSGLPNGNTEAFF. The CDR3 DNA follows: TGCAGCGGCCTACCTAATGGGAACACTGAAGCTTTCTTT.